One and the same sample provided the 26 T cell receptor beta chains below, sequenced in a study of blood T cell repertoires in COVID-19 (dated by TCRdb to 2020 to 2022). The protocol used for the library was the immunoSEQ multiplex PCR assay. TCRdb holds this immuneACCESS table with in-frame rearrangements only. Some clones are missing; in checked studies, unresolved V genes explain under half, and the rest has no known cause. The sample contains about 94,000 clones, around nine tenths of them found a single time. The biggest ten clones account for about 5% of the sample. The source material was peripheral blood. The source of these receptors is a woman aged 80 or over with acute or convalescent COVID-19.

J is TRBJ1-2 and V is TRBV3-1 (or the pseudogene TRBV3-2); no firm D call. The length of the CDR3 is 13 residues. V lost 3 bases and J lost 5, with 10 bases in between. The germline V gene has CDR1 LGHDT and CDR2 YNNKEL (reference sequence). CDR3 in DNA: TGTGCCAGCAGCCAGAGAGGAGGATATGGCTACACCTTC. It codes for CASSQRGGYGYTF.

The V and J genes are TRBV19 and TRBJ2-3, with TRBD2 matching 8 bases. CDR1 LNHDA and CDR2 SQIVND come from the germline V gene (reference sequence). The CDR3 runs to 14 residues. The junction had 1 base not matched to a gene; V was cut back by 3 bases and J by 2 bases. CDR3 in DNA: TGTGCCAGTAGTATCGGGGGGGACACAGATACGCAGTATTTT. Residues: CASSIGGDTDTQYF.

The chain links TRBV5-1 to TRBJ2-3, with 9 nucleotides matching TRBD1. V lost 6 bases and J lost 1; bases outside the gene matches: 6. The CDR3 length is 15 residues. Per germline, CDR1 SGHRS and CDR2 YFSETQ. CDR3 in amino acids: CASTRGTGRTDTQYF. The CDR3 region has the DNA TGCGCCAGCACCCGGGGGACAGGGCGCACAGATACGCAGTATTTT.

The chain combines TRBV5-1 with TRBJ1-4, with 12 bases that match TRBD1. After removal of 6 bases from V and 4 bases from J, the junction contained 7 bases not matched to a gene. This CDR3 contains 16 residues. The germline gives CDR1 SGHRS, CDR2 YFSETQ. The CDR3 region is CASKTGTGGFNEKLFF. CDR3 coding DNA: TGCGCCAGCAAAACCGGGACAGGGGGCTTTAATGAAAAACTGTTTTTT.

V is TRBV5-1 and J is TRBJ2-2; D perhaps matches TRBD1 (5 bases). CDR1 SGHRS and CDR2 YFSETQ come from the germline V gene. Trimming pared 0 bases from V and 1 base from J, leaving 7 bases between. The CDR3 covers 15 residues. This CDR3 reads CASSLEGENTGELFF. CDR3 in DNA: TGCGCCAGCAGCTTGGAAGGGGAGAACACCGGGGAGCTGTTTTTT.

Turning to this clone: This sample includes further DNA sequences coding for the same CDR3. This chain uses TRBV6-2 or TRBV6-3 with TRBJ2-5; D gene unclear. Germline loops: CDR1 MNHEY, CDR2 SVGEGT. V lost 0 bases and J lost 1, with 6 bases in between. The CDR3 loop spans 14 amino acids. CDR3 sequence (DNA): TGTGCCAGCAGTTACTCGGGCCTCCAAGAGACCCAGTACTTC. Protein sequence: CASSYSGLQETQYF.

The chain uses TRBV5-1 and TRBJ2-7; D possibly corresponds to TRBD1 (5 bases). Germline CDR1 reads SGHRS; CDR2 reads YFSETQ. Trimming stripped 1 base from V and 6 bases from J, with 11 bases between. The CDR3 extends over 13 amino acids. The CDR3, as DNA: TGCGCCAGCAGCTTGATACAGGACGCCGAGCAGTACTTC. Its protein product is CASSLIQDAEQYF.

The chain is built from TRBV5-6 and TRBJ2-5, with TRBD2 matching 8 bases. CDR1 is SGHDT and CDR2 is YYEEEE in the germline V gene. This CDR3 has 15 residues. The V gene end was trimmed by 2 bases and the J gene end by 5 bases; junction bases not matched to a gene: 8. Here the CDR3 reads CASSFGTSSVETQYF. CDR3 DNA: TGTGCCAGCAGCTTTGGGACTAGTTCAGTTGAGACCCAGTACTTC.

This clone was counted once. The rearrangement links TRBV5-6 to TRBJ2-7, with a possible D match to TRBD1 (6 bases). In germline, CDR1 is SGHDT, CDR2 YYEEEE. Deletions cut 4 bases from V and 2 bases from J, with 16 bases between. The CDR3 contains 15 residues. CDR3 coding DNA: TGTGCCAGCAGCCTTCTACAGGGTAACGCCTACGAGCAGTACTTC. Translating gives CASSLLQGNAYEQYF.

This chain links TRBV14 with TRBJ2-7; 7 nucleotides match TRBD1. Germline CDR1 SGHDN, CDR2 FVKESK. The CDR3 consists of 16 residues. The V segment lost 1 base and the J segment 0 bases; nucleotides outside the gene matches: 6. CDR3 sequence reads: CASSQGYRGGSYEQYF. The CDR3 DNA reads TGTGCCAGCAGCCAAGGATACAGGGGCGGCTCCTACGAGCAGTACTTC. Complete variable domain (other parts from reference TRBV14 and TRBJ2-7): EAGVTQFPSHSVIEKGQTVTLRCDPISGHDNLYWYRRVMGKEIKFLLHFVKESKQDESGMPNNRFLAERTGGTYSTLKVQPAELEDSGVYFCASSQGYRGGSYEQYFGPGTRLTVT.

This sequence joins TRBV4-3 and TRBJ2-3; 10 nucleotides align to TRBD1. J lost 3 bases, V lost 1 base, and 1 base had no gene match. Germline CDR1 and CDR2: LGHNA and YSLEER. The length of the CDR3 is 15 residues. DNA of the CDR3: TGCGCCAGCAGCCAAGGGGACAGGGGAACAGATACGCAGTATTTT. Translation gives CASSQGDRGTDTQYF.

This rearrangement joins TRBV20-1 to TRBJ1-4, with D hard to call. Germline loops: CDR1 DFQATT, CDR2 SNEGSKA (reference sequence). CDR3 length: 16 amino acids. Trimming pared 3 bases from V and 5 bases from J, leaving 19 bases between. The CDR3 reads CSASAGPTYFNEKLFF. CDR3 coding DNA: TGCAGTGCTAGTGCAGGCCCAACTTACTTCAATGAAAAACTGTTTTTT.

This chain joins TRBV3-1 (or the pseudogene TRBV3-2) and TRBJ2-5; D is undetermined. Trimming stripped 0 bases from V and 5 bases from J, with 16 bases between. Germline V gene lookup returns CDR1 LGHDT and CDR2 YNNKEL (reference sequence). The CDR3 has 16 residues. This CDR3 is CASSQDRSPVAETQYF. Here the CDR3 DNA reads TGTGCCAGCAGCCAAGACAGGTCCCCGGTGGCGGAGACCCAGTACTTC.

This clone is a singleton in its sample. The rearrangement uses TRBV7-2 and TRBJ1-1, with 7 bases matching TRBD1. The V gene end was trimmed by 5 bases and the J gene end by 1 base; junction bases not matched to a gene: 4. Germline CDR1 and CDR2: SGHTA and FQGNSA. The CDR3 spans 14 residues. The CDR3 here is CASSRGQENTEAFF. In DNA, the CDR3 is TGTGCCAGCAGCAGAGGACAGGAGAACACTGAAGCTTTCTTT. The whole variable domain, remainder taken from reference TRBV7-2 and TRBJ1-1, is GAGVSQSPSNKVTEKGKDVELRCDPISGHTALYWYRQSLGQGLEFLIYFQGNSAPDKSGLPSDRFSAERTGGSVSTLTIQRTQQEDSAVYLCASSRGQENTEAFFGQGTRLTVV.

The V and J genes are TRBV6-6 and TRBJ1-1; TRBD1 matches 8 bases. V lost 6 bases and J lost 5; bases outside the gene matches: 11. CDR1 and CDR2 (germline): MNHNY, SVGAGI (reference sequence). This CDR3 spans 15 amino acids. The CDR3 region has the DNA TGTGCCAGCAGACCTTATGACAGGGGAGGAACTGAAGCTTTCTTT. Its translation is CASRPYDRGGTEAFF.

The chain combines TRBV7-8 with TRBJ2-1; no definite D call. There are 11 residues in the CDR3. Germline V CDR1 and CDR2: SGHVS, FQNEAQ. V shed 5 bases and J shed 4 bases, with 3 bases lying between them. The CDR3 sequence: CASSPYNEQFF. The CDR3 coding sequence is TGTGCCAGCAGCCCGTACAATGAGCAGTTCTTC.

This clone came up once. The same CDR3 can be traced to other DNA sequences in this sample. V is TRBV5-1 and J is TRBJ2-7; 8 bases fit TRBD2. Germline CDR1 is SGHRS and CDR2 is YFSETQ. The CDR3 consists of 15 residues. V lost 4 bases, J lost 0 bases, and 6 bases stayed unmatched. As DNA, the CDR3 is TGCGCCAGCAGCACGGGGGGGGTGGGCTCCTACGAGCAGTACTTC. The encoded protein is CASSTGGVGSYEQYF. The entire variable domain, with the rest obtained from reference TRBV5-1 and TRBJ2-7, is as follows: KAGVTQTPRYLIKTRGQQVTLSCSPISGHRSVSWYQQTPGQGLQFLFEYFSETQRNKGNFPGRFSGRQFSNSRSEMNVSTLELGDSALYLCASSTGGVGSYEQYFGPGTRLTVT.

V usage is TRBV6-5 and J usage is TRBJ1-1; 7 bases align to TRBD1. The CDR3 runs to 14 residues. CDR1 and CDR2 (germline): MNHEY, SVGAGI. J lost 6 bases, V lost 6 bases, and 10 bases had no gene match. CDR3 in DNA: TGTGCCAGCAGGCTTTCCGGGACAGTCGCTGAAGCTTTCTTT. Protein product: CASRLSGTVAEAFF.

The genes are TRBV4-2 and TRBJ2-3, with 8 bases aligning to TRBD2. From germline, CDR1 is LGHNA and CDR2 YNFKEQ. The V gene end was trimmed by 0 bases and the J gene end by 0 bases; junction bases not matched to a gene: 5. CDR3 length: 17 residues. The CDR3 sequence: CASSQDRRGDSTDTQYF. The CDR3 DNA follows: TGTGCCAGCAGCCAAGATCGGCGGGGGGACAGCACAGATACGCAGTATTTT.

The rearrangement joins TRBV7-9 to TRBJ2-5, with D maybe TRBD2 (5 bases). This CDR3 has 15 amino acids. Trimming shortened V by 1 base and J by 5 bases, and 14 bases separated the two germline ends. Germline CDR1 reads SEHNR; CDR2 reads FQNEAQ (reference sequence). The CDR3 protein is CASSLGSTGEETQYF. In DNA, the CDR3 is TGTGCCAGCAGCTTAGGGAGCACCGGGGAGGAGACCCAGTACTTC.

The rearrangement uses TRBV3-1 (or the pseudogene TRBV3-2) and TRBJ1-4; D unclear. The V gene's germline CDR1 is LGHDT and CDR2 YNNKEL (reference sequence). There are 14 residues in the CDR3. The V end lost 4 bases, the J end lost 6 bases, and 12 bases lay between the germline ends. The chain's CDR3 is CASSPPGVDEKLFF. The CDR3 DNA reads as TGTGCCAGCAGCCCTCCCGGGGTCGATGAAAAACTGTTTTTT.

This chain uses TRBV2 with TRBJ1-2; 9 nucleotides match TRBD1. Germline CDR1 is SNHLY and CDR2 is FYNNEI. The V and J ends lost 8 bases and 3 bases, in that order; junction bases with no gene match: 10. The length of the CDR3 is 15 residues. CDR3 residues: CASEGQGRGDYGYTF. The CDR3 region has the DNA TGTGCCAGCGAGGGACAGGGCCGGGGTGACTATGGCTACACCTTC.

This chain joins TRBV29-1 and TRBJ1-2; 7 bases fit TRBD1. V gave up 3 bases and J gave up 3 bases; unmatched junction bases: 4. The CDR3 spans 13 residues. Per the germline V gene, CDR1 is SQVTM and CDR2 is ANQGSEA. The CDR3 nucleotides read TGCAGCGTTGAGTACGGGACAGACTATGGCTACACCTTC. Protein: CSVEYGTDYGYTF.

This sequence joins TRBV6-5 and TRBJ1-1, with D tentatively TRBD1 (6 bases). V lost 10 bases and J 1 base, leaving 16 bases between the germline ends. This CDR3 is 14 amino acids long. Germline V gene sequence: CDR1 MNHEY, CDR2 SVGAGI. CDR3 residues: CATRPGDKNTEAFF. CDR3 nucleotide sequence: TGTGCCACCAGACCCGGGGACAAGAACACTGAAGCTTTCTTT.

Remarks on this clone: Other DNA sequences of this sample code for an identical CDR3. This chain joins TRBV5-1 and TRBJ2-2; 8 nucleotides align to TRBD2. The germline V gene has CDR1 SGHRS and CDR2 YFSETQ. This CDR3 spans 14 amino acids. J gave up 4 bases and V 2 bases, and 1 base lay outside the gene matches. This CDR3 reads CASSLSGSTGELFF. The CDR3 nucleotides are TGCGCCAGCAGCTTAAGCGGGAGCACCGGGGAGCTGTTTTTT.

This chain links TRBV7-6 with TRBJ1-3; D unresolved. Germline CDR1 SGHVS, CDR2 FNYEAQ. V lost 5 bases and J lost 4, with 15 bases in between. CDR3 length: 15 residues. The CDR3 DNA follows: TGTGCCAGCAGCCCCCCGGGGAGCGAGGGAAACACCATATATTTT. Its protein product is CASSPPGSEGNTIYF.